Shown below are 15 T cell receptor beta chains from a single sample sequenced in a study of blood T cell repertoires in COVID-19. Using immunoSEQ multiplex PCR, the repertoire was profiled, and TCRdb retains in-frame clones only, with some absent. Among 300,000 or so clones listed, 83% were seen once. Sequenced: peripheral blood. The origin of the receptors is a woman aged 45-60 years with acute or convalescent COVID-19.

The chain combines TRBV9 with TRBJ1-4, with D unresolved. Germline V gene sequence: CDR1 SGDLS, CDR2 YYNGEE. The CDR3 covers 14 residues. V lost 3 bases, J lost 8 bases, and 14 bases lay in between. CDR3 sequence: CASSAGGATEKLFF. CDR3 nucleotide sequence: TGTGCCAGCAGCGCTGGAGGTGCGACGGAAAAACTGTTTTTT.

V and J are TRBV10-3 and TRBJ2-7, with D possibly matching TRBD1 (6 bases). The CDR3 sequence is 14 residues long. Germline V CDR1 and CDR2: ENHRY, SYGVKD. DNA for the CDR3: TGTGCCATCAGTGAGTCGACTCGGGGAGACAGGTATTTGGTC. As protein: CAISESTRGDRYLV.

The chain uses TRBV2 and TRBJ2-1, with 7 bases lining up with TRBD2. Trimming removed 11 bases from V and 5 bases from J; junction bases left unmatched: 3. CDR1 SNHLY and CDR2 FYNNEI come from the germline V gene. CDR3 size: 11 residues. CDR3 sequence reads: CAAGTNNEQFF. In DNA form, the CDR3 reads TGTGCCGCCGGGACTAACAATGAGCAGTTCTTC.

This chain joins TRBV6-5 and TRBJ2-7, with TRBD1 matching 9 bases. This CDR3 contains 13 residues. The ends lost 5 bases at V and 7 bases at J; junction bases unmatched: 6. Germline CDR1 and CDR2: MNHEY and SVGAGI. The CDR3 loop reads CASSITGGREQYV. The DNA for the CDR3 is TGTGCCAGCAGTATTACAGGGGGCAGGGAGCAGTACGTC.

V is TRBV30 and J is TRBJ1-5; D may be TRBD1 (5 bases). The V end was cut by 1 base, the J end by 7 bases, with 11 bases between. Germline assignment: CDR1 GTSNPN and CDR2 SVGIG (reference sequence). The CDR3 covers 13 residues. CDR3 protein: CAWSAPPGQPQHF. DNA of the CDR3: TGTGCCTGGAGTGCACCTCCAGGGCAGCCCCAGCATTTT.

The genes are TRBV12-5 and TRBJ1-2, with 7 nucleotides matching TRBD1. The V gene's germline CDR1 is LGHNT and CDR2 FRNRAP. V shed 1 base and J 2 bases; nucleotides not matched to a gene: 4. The CDR3 is 15 residues long. CDR3 coding DNA: TGTGCTAGTGGTTTGGGAACACAGGGGAACTATGGCTACACCTTC. Protein sequence: CASGLGTQGNYGYTF.

CDR3 sequence (DNA): TGTGCCAGCAGCCCACCGTCCGGTCCCACTGAAGCTTTCTTT. As protein: CASSPPSGPTEAFF. This sequence joins TRBV11-2 and TRBJ1-1; D remains unclear. Germline values: CDR1 SGHAT, CDR2 FQNNGV. V dropped 5 bases and J dropped 4 bases, with 14 bases sitting between them. This CDR3 spans 14 amino acids.

This chain links TRBV6-2 or TRBV6-3 with TRBJ2-5, with a tentative D call TRBD2 (5 bases). Germline lookup yields CDR1 MNHEY and CDR2 SVGEGT. The V gene lost 2 bases and the J gene lost 12 bases, with 16 bases spanning the gap. The CDR3 totals 13 residues. CDR3 protein: CASSYGSPLVEYF. The CDR3 region has the DNA TGTGCCAGCAGTTACGGGAGCCCGTTGGTGGAGTACTTC.

The J gene is TRBJ2-7, the V gene TRBV11-2, with D uncertain. This CDR3 spans 13 amino acids. Deletions cut 0 bases from V and 5 bases from J, with 8 bases between. The germline V gene has CDR1 SGHAT and CDR2 FQNNGV. The CDR3 is CASSLDLLDEQYF. CDR3 nucleotides: TGTGCCAGCAGCTTAGATTTGCTAGACGAGCAGTACTTC.

J is TRBJ1-4 and V is TRBV29-1; tentative D call: TRBD1 (6 bases). Germline V gives CDR1 SQVTM, CDR2 ANQGSEA. This CDR3 region has 14 residues. Trimming took 4 bases from V and 7 from J, leaving 16 bases between them. The CDR3 DNA is TGCAGCGTTGTTTACGGCGGGGGGGCTGAAAAACTGTTTTTT. Its translation is CSVVYGGGAEKLFF.

The chain is built from TRBV3-1 (or the pseudogene TRBV3-2) and TRBJ1-1, with D maybe TRBD1 (5 bases). The CDR3 runs to 14 residues. CDR1 is LGHDT and CDR2 is YNNKEL in the germline V gene (reference sequence). Trimming pared 4 bases from V and 4 bases from J, leaving 13 bases between. The CDR3 is CASSLLGGGTEAFF. The CDR3, as DNA: TGTGCCAGCAGCCTGTTGGGCGGGGGCACTGAAGCTTTCTTT.

V and J are TRBV20-1 and TRBJ1-1; possible D gene TRBD1, 5 bases. V was clipped by 2 bases and J by 10 bases, with 11 bases between them. Germline V CDR1 and CDR2: DFQATT, SNEGSKA (reference sequence). This CDR3 is built from 11 residues. The CDR3 region is CSARLDSLAFF. CDR3 nucleotides: TGCAGTGCTAGATTAGACAGCCTAGCTTTCTTT.

The V gene is TRBV7-8, the J gene TRBJ1-1; maybe TRBD1 (6 bases). The V gene lost 3 bases and the J gene lost 7 bases, with 12 bases spanning the gap. Germline loops: CDR1 SGHVS, CDR2 FQNEAQ. This CDR3 region has 13 residues. The CDR3 DNA is TGTGCCAGCAGCTTTGAGACAGGTCTTGAAGCTTTCTTT. This gives the protein CASSFETGLEAFF.

The chain uses TRBV15 and TRBJ1-2, with D perhaps TRBD1 (5 bases). CDR1 and CDR2 (germline): LNHNV, YYDKDF (reference sequence). The length of the CDR3 is 17 residues. Trimming cost V 3 bases and J 0 bases, with 17 bases left between them. CDR3 sequence reads: CATSSAGGTDANYGYTF. In DNA, the CDR3 is TGTGCCACCAGCAGTGCGGGCGGGACGGACGCTAACTATGGCTACACCTTC.

This clone was counted once. V is TRBV10-3 and J is TRBJ1-2; 7 nucleotides match TRBD1. Germline V gene lookup returns CDR1 ENHRY and CDR2 SYGVKD. The CDR3 consists of 13 residues. The ends lost 4 bases at V and 6 bases at J; junction bases unmatched: 5. DNA of the CDR3: TGTGCCATCAGTGCAACTACAGGGGATGGCTACACCTTC. Translating it yields CAISATTGDGYTF.